Listed below are T cell receptor beta chains from one sample, sequenced in a study of radiation and T cells in renal cell carcinoma. Produced via immunoSEQ multiplex PCR; TCRdb's table is partial and in-frame only. This sample carries 100,000 to 150,000 clones, over 75% of them seen once, and the ten largest clones take around 6.1%. The material was blood, obtained from a patient whose treatment included radiotherapy and nephrectomy. Receptors originate from a man aged 50-60 years with renal cell carcinoma. Each CDR3 is given with its conserved first and last residue. A D gene is named only where the DNA matches it firmly. Size values are once, few and many counts, or a class for expanded clones, and some rows have none.

J	D	size	V	CDR3	DNA
TRBJ2-3	TRBD1	.	TRBV2	CASTEGTGGSSDTQYF	TGTGCCAGCACCGAGGGGACAGGGGGCTCATCGGATACGCAGTATTTT
TRBJ2-3	.	.	TRBV5-1	CASSLDSEHTQYF	TGCGCCAGCAGCTTGGATAGCGAGCATACGCAGTATTTT
TRBJ2-1	TRBD1	.	TRBV7-3	CASSSQGARYNEQFF	TGTGCCAGCAGCTCACAGGGGGCAAGGTACAATGAGCAGTTCTTC
TRBJ2-3	TRBD2	.	TRBV2	CASGLGGGQGDTQYF	TGTGCCAGCGGGCTGGGGGGAGGGCAGGGAGATACGCAGTATTTT
TRBJ2-7	.	.	TRBV28	CASSTTGRPSYEQYF	TGTGCCAGCAGTACGACAGGGAGGCCTTCCTACGAGCAGTACTTC
TRBJ1-2	.	.	TRBV7-2	CASSLMTGGGEGYTF	TGTGCCAGCAGCTTAATGACGGGGGGCGGAGAAGGCTACACCTTC
TRBJ2-7	TRBD1	.	TRBV27	CASSRRPGQGYEQYF	TGTGCCAGCAGCCGACGACCGGGACAGGGCTACGAGCAGTACTTC
TRBJ2-7	TRBD1	few	TRBV7-2	CASSPRRPRTGKQYF	TGTGCCAGCAGCCCCCGACGTCCAAGGACAGGGAAGCAGTACTTC
TRBJ2-7	.	.	TRBV30	CAWSGGGYEQYF	TGTGCCTGGAGTGGAGGGGGCTACGAGCAGTACTTC
TRBJ1-4	.	.	TRBV4-1	CASSHWGGWEKLFF	TGCGCCAGCAGCCATTGGGGGGGCTGGGAAAAACTGTTTTTT
TRBJ1-2	.	.	TRBV28	CASSTTGTGNYGYTF	TGTGCCAGCAGCACCACCGGGACCGGCAACTATGGCTACACCTTC
TRBJ1-2	.	.	TRBV7-9	CASSLKALGF	TGTGCCAGCAGCTTAAAGGCCCTTGGGTTC
TRBJ2-1	TRBD1	.	TRBV7-7	CASSYGTGQYNEQFF	TGTGCTAGCAGCTACGGGACAGGACAATACAATGAGCAGTTCTTC
TRBJ2-4	TRBD2	.	TRBV7-8	CASSLRASGGALAKNIQYF	TGTGCCAGCAGCTTAAGGGCTAGCGGGGGGGCTTTGGCCAAAAACATTCAGTACTTC
TRBJ2-5	TRBD2	once	TRBV7-6	CASSRGTSGYQETQYF	TGTGCCAGCAGCCGAGGGACTAGCGGGTACCAAGAGACCCAGTACTTC
TRBJ1-2	.	.	TRBV2	CASSGEGYYGYTF	TGTGCCAGCAGTGGAGAAGGTTACTATGGCTACACCTTC
TRBJ1-1	.	once	TRBV7-9	CASSLAGGHRPEAFF	TGTGCCAGCAGCTTAGCCGGGGGGCACCGCCCTGAAGCTTTCTTT
TRBJ1-2	.	.	TRBV27	CASGFLTGPANYGYTF	TGTGCCAGCGGTTTTCTTACAGGCCCAGCTAACTATGGCTACACCTTC
TRBJ2-1	TRBD2	.	TRBV19	CASSMSAGGLGEQFF	TGTGCCAGTAGTATGTCTGCGGGAGGGCTTGGGGAGCAGTTCTTC
TRBJ2-7	TRBD1	.	TRBV9	CASSVAGQGAPYEQYF	TGTGCCAGCAGCGTAGCTGGACAGGGGGCGCCGTACGAGCAGTACTTC
TRBJ1-1	.	.	TRBV27	CASSLRLGVMNTEAFF	TGTGCCAGCAGTTTAAGACTCGGGGTAATGAACACTGAAGCTTTCTTT
TRBJ1-2	.	.	TRBV4-3	CASSQDPTIYRGYTF	TGCGCCAGCAGCCAAGACCCCACAATTTACCGCGGCTACACCTTC